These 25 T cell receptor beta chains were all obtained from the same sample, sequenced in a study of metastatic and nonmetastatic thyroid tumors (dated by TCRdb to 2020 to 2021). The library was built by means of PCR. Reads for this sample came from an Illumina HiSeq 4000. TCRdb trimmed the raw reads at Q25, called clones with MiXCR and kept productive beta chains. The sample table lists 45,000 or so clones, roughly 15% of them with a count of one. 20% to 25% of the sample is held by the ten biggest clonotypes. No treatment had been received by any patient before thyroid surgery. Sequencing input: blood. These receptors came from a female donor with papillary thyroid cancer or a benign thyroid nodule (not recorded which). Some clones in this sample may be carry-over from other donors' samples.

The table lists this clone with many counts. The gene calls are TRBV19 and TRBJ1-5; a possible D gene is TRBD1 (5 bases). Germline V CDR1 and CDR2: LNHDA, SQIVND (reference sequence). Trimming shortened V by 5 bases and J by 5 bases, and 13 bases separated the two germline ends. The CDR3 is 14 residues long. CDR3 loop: CASSQMGGDQPQHF. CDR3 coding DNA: TGTGCCAGTAGTCAGATGGGGGGTGATCAGCCCCAGCATTTT.

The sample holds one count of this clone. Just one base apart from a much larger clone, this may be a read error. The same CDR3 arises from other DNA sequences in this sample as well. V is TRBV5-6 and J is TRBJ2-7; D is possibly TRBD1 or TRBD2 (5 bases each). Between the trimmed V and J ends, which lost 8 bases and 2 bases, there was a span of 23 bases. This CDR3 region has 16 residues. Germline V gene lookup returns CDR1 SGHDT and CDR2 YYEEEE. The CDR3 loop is CASSPDPGLGTYEQYF. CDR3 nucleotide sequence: TGTGCCAGTAGCCCGGACCCGGGGCTGGGAACCTACGAGCAGTACTTC.

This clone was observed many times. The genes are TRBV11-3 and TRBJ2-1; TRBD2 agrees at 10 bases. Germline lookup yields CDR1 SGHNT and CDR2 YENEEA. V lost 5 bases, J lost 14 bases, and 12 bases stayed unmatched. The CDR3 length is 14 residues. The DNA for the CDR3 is TGTGCCAGCAGCGAACTATCTAGCGGGAGTTTTAAGTTCTTC. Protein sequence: CASSELSSGSFKFF. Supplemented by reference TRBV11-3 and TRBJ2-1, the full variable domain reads EAGVVQSPRYKIIEKKQPVAFWCNPISGHNTLYWYLQNLGQGPELLIRYENEEAVDDSQLPKDRFSAERLKGVDSTLKIQPAELGDSAVYLCASSELSSGSFKFFGPGTRLTVL.

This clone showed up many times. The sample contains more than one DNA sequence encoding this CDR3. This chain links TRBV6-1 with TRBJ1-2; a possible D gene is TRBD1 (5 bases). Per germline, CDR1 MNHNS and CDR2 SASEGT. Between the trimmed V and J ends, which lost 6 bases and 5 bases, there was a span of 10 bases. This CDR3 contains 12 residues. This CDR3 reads CASRGDAYGYTF. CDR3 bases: TGTGCCAGCAGGGGGGACGCATATGGCTACACCTTC.

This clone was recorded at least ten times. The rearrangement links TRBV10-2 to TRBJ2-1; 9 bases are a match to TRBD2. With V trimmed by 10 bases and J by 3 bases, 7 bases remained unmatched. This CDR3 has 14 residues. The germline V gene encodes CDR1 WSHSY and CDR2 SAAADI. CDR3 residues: CATRRTSDYNEQFF. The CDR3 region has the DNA TGCGCCACCAGGAGGACTAGCGACTACAATGAGCAGTTCTTC.

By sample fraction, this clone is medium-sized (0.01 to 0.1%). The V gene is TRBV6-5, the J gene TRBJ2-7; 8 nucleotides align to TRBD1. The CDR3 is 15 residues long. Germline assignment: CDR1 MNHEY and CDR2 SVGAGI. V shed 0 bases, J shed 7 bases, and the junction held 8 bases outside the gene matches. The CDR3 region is CASSYSGQAPWEQYF. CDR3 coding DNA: TGTGCCAGCAGTTACTCGGGACAGGCACCATGGGAGCAGTACTTC.

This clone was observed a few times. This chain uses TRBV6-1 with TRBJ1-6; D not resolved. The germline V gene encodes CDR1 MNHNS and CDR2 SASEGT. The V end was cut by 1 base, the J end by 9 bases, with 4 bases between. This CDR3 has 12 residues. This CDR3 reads CASSEVVSPLHF. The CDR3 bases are TGTGCCAGCAGTGAAGTCGTTTCACCCCTCCACTTT.

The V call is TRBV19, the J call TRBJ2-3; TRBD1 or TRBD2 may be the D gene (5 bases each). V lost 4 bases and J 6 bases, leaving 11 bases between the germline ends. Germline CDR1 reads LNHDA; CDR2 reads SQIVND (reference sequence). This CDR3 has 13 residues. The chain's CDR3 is CASSRDGWDTQYF. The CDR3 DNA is TGTGCCAGTAGTAGGGACGGCTGGGATACGCAGTATTTT.

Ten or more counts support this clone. This CDR3 is CASRHNPGQAHEQYF. The DNA of the CDR3 is TGTGCCAGTAGACACAACCCCGGGCAAGCCCACGAGCAGTACTTC. J is TRBJ2-7 and V is TRBV19; D is ambiguous. CDR3 length: 15 residues. V lost 6 bases, J lost 5 bases, and 20 bases lay in between. Germline CDR1 is LNHDA and CDR2 is SQIVND (reference sequence).

The CDR3 protein is CASSAQGFSSSYEQYF. As DNA, the CDR3 is TGTGCCAGCAGCGCTCAAGGCTTTTCAAGCTCCTACGAGCAGTACTTC. The chain recombines TRBV6-1 with TRBJ2-7; D unclear. CDR3 length: 16 amino acids. Germline values: CDR1 MNHNS, CDR2 SASEGT. Trimming pared 6 bases from V and 0 bases from J, leaving 18 bases between.

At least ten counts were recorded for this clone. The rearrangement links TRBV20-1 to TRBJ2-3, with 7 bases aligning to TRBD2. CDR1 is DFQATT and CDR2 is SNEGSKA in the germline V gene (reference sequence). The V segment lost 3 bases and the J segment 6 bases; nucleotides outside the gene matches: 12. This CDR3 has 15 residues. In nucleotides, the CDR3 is TGCAGTGCTAGGGGCTCGAGGCGGGAGAGGGATACGCAGTATTTT. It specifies CSARGSRRERDTQYF.

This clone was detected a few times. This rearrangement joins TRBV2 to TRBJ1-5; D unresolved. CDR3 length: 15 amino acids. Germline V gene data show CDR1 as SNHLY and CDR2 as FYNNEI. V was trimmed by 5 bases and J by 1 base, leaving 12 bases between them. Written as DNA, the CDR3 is TGTGCCAGCAGTAGTCCTAGGCAGAGCAATCAGCCCCAGCATTTT. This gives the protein CASSSPRQSNQPQHF.

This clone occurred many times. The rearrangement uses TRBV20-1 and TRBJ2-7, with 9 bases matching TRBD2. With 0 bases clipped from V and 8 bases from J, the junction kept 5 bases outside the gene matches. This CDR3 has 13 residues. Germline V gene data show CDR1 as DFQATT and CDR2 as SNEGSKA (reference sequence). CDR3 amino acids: CSARDEGTSQQYF. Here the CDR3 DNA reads TGCAGTGCTAGAGATGAGGGGACTAGCCAGCAGTACTTC.

The CDR3 is CASSSTGTRGAKWHCNEQFF. The CDR3 region has the DNA TGTGCCAGCAGTTCAACCGGGACTAGGGGGGCTAAATGGCACTGCAATGAGCAGTTCTTC. The chain links TRBV28 to TRBJ2-1, with 8 bases aligning to TRBD2. Germline CDR1 and CDR2: MDHEN and SYDVKM. The CDR3 has 20 amino acids. The J segment lost 6 bases and the V segment lost 4 bases, leaving 23 bases of the junction unmatched.

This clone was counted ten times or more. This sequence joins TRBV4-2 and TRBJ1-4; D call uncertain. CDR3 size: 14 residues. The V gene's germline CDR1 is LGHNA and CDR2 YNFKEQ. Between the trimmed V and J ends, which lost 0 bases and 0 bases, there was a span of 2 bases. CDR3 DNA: TGTGCCAGCAGCCAAGACACAACTAATGAAAAACTGTTTTTT. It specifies CASSQDTTNEKLFF.

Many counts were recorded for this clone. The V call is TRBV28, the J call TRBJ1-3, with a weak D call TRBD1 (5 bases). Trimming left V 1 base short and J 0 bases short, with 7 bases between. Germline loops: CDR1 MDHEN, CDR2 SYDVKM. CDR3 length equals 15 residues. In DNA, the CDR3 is TGTGCCAGCAGTTTATACAGGTTCTCTGGAAACACCATATATTTT. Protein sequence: CASSLYRFSGNTIYF.

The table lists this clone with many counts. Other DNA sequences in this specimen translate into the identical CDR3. CDR3 DNA: TGTGCCAGCAGTTTATCGATCAGGGGGGACAGGGTCTACGAGCAGTACTTC. It codes for CASSLSIRGDRVYEQYF. This chain uses TRBV27 with TRBJ2-7, with TRBD1 identical over 9 bases. J was trimmed by 3 bases and V by 0 bases; bases with no gene match: 9. Germline CDR1 MNHEY, CDR2 SMNVEV (reference sequence). The CDR3 runs to 17 residues.

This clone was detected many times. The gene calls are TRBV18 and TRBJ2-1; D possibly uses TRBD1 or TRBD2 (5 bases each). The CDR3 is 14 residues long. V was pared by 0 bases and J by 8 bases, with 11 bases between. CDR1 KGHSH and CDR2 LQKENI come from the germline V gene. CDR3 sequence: CASSPPGLGDEQFF. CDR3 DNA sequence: TGTGCCAGCTCACCACCGGGGTTGGGGGATGAGCAGTTCTTC.

CDR3 loop: CAWNAWAGSVTEAFF. In nucleotides, the CDR3 is TGTGCCTGGAACGCCTGGGCGGGGTCGGTAACTGAAGCTTTCTTT. The rearrangement uses TRBV30 and TRBJ1-1; D ambiguous. The CDR3 is made up of 15 amino acids. Per the germline V gene, CDR1 is GTSNPN and CDR2 is SVGIG (reference sequence). Trimming took 4 bases from V and 5 from J, leaving 20 bases between them. The variable domain in full, with the rest retrieved from reference TRBV30 and TRBJ1-1, is SQTIHQWPATLVQPVGSPLSLECTVEGTSNPNLYWYRQAAGRGLQLLFYSVGIGQISSEVPQNLSASRPQDRQFILSSKKLLLSDSGFYLCAWNAWAGSVTEAFFGQGTRLTVV.

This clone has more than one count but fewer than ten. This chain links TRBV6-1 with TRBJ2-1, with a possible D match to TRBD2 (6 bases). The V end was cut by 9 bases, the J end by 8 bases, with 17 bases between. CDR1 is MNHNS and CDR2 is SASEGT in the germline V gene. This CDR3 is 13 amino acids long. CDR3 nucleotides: TGTGCCAGTACCTCAATCGGGAGAGATGAGCAGTTCTTC. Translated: CASTSIGRDEQFF.

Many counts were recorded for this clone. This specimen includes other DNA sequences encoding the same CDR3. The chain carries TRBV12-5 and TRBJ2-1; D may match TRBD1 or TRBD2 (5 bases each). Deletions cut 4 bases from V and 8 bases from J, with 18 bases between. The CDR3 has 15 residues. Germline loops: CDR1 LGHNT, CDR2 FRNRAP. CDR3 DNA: TGTGCTAGTGGTTCGGGACGGACCTACAATGATGAGCAGTTCTTC. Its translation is CASGSGRTYNDEQFF.

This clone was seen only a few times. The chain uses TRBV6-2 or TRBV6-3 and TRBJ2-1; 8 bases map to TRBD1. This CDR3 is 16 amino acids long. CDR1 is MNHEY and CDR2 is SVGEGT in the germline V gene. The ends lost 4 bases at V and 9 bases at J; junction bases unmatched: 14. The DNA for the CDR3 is TGTGCCAGCAGTTCTTCACGAGGGACAGGCTGGGCTGAGCAGTTCTTC. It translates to CASSSSRGTGWAEQFF.

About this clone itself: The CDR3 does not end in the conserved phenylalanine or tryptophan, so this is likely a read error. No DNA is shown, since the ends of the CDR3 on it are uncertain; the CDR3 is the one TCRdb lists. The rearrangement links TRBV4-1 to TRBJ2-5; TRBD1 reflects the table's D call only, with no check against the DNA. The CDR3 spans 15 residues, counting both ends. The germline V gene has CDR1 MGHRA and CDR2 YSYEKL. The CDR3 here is CARQLAGGRGQEAWL.

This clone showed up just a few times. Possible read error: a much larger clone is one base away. The CDR3 nucleotides read TGTGCCAGCAGCTACCCACAGTGTAACGATAACGAGCAGTACTTC. It is translated as CASSYPQCNDNEQYF. This chain links TRBV13 with TRBJ2-7, with unresolved D. The CDR3 covers 15 residues. Germline loops: CDR1 PRHDT, CDR2 FYEKMQ (reference sequence). Deletions cut 4 bases from V and 5 bases from J, with 18 bases between. The variable domain in full, completed from reference TRBV13 and TRBJ2-7, reads AAGVIQSPRHLIKEKRETATLKCYPIPRHDTVYWYQQGPGQDPQFLISFYEKMQSDKGSIPDRFSAQQFSDYHSELNMSSLELGDSALYFCASSYPQCNDNEQYFGPGTRLTVT.

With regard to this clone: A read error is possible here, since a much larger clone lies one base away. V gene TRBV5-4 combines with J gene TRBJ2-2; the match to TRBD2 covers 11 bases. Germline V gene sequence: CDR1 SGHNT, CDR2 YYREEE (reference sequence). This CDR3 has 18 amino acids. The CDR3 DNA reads TGTACCAGCAGCTTGGGGATAGCGGGAGGGCCGCTAACCGGGGAGCTGTTTTTT. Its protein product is CTSSLGIAGGPLTGELFF.